The clone carrying this T cell receptor beta chain was picked up a small number of times. Its target is unknown. The V gene's germline CDR1 is LGHDT and CDR2 YNNKEL (reference sequence). The CDR3 is 16 amino acids. Trimming took 1 base from V and 0 from J, leaving 7 bases between them. The data stem from a study of identical twins. Study-level results: Possibly, invariant MAIT and iNKT cells partly confounded zero-insertion analyses. Compared with unrelated sharing, twin-shared out-of-frame alpha sequences had more low-probability sequences. Beta out-of-frame sequences showed weaker excess sharing between twins.

TCRdb called the 5' RACE reads again in MiXCR, with one record for every CDR3 protein. The repertoire holds roughly 250,000 distinct CDR3 sequences, with around 15% as singletons. This chain connects TRBV3-1 to TRBJ2-6; D remains ambiguous. The clonotype comes from a woman under 30 in good health. Material for sequencing was memory (CD45RO+) T cells sorted from blood. The CDR3 sequence: CASSQGAISGANVLTF. DNA of the CDR3: TGTGCCAGCAGCCAAGGGGCCATCTCTGGGGCCAACGTCCTGACTTTC.